The sequence of this TCR beta chain was determined in a study of T cells after yellow fever vaccination (dated by TCRdb to between 2019 and 2020). About the investigation overall: The SMART-Seq v4 Ultra Low Input RNA kit was used to prepare libraries from fractions with low cell numbers. Blood was drawn at multiple timepoints before and after primary and secondary immunization, with bulk PBMC replicates and cell subsets isolated. To track T-cell clones before and after primary and booster YFV17D yellow fever vaccination, bulk TCR alpha and beta repertoires were sequenced longitudinally. Two healthy male donors made up the cohort, one aged 18 to 30 years and the other aged 30 to 40 years.

The CDR3 has 16 amino acids, counting the end cysteine and phenylalanine. Only the CDR3 DNA stays, 48 bases, in frame from base 1. The germline V gene supplies CDR1 MDHEN and CDR2 SYDVKM. V and J lose 1 base and 3 bases, and a span of 14 bases separates them. The full study reports these points: FACS-sorted repertoires could contain abundant contaminating clonotypes from the bulk population, so computational filtering was required. A small fraction of clonotypes appeared in both the CD4 and CD8 compartments, likely as a result of convergent recombination. After the booster, most clones that had expanded after primary vaccination were detected again (nearly 98% of CD4 and 70% to 90% of CD8), suggesting broad maintenance of memory. The secondary T-cell response was weaker than the primary response but faster, peaking on day 5 instead of day 15. Because only two donors were included in the study, the extent to which the findings can be generalized is limited.

Data came from an Illumina NovaSeq 6000. TCR cDNA was synthesized by 5'RACE template switching, through which a universal primer site and unique molecular identifiers were introduced. Priming for cDNA synthesis came from both the TCR alpha and TCR beta constant segments. Library amplification involved two PCR steps, and the second step added sample barcodes and sequencing adapters. Sequencing of libraries was performed on Illumina HiSeq 2500 (2x100 bp) or NovaSeq (2x150 bp). The original methods were these. MIGEC handled demultiplexing of reads and collapsing into UMI consensus sequences, while MiXCR performed V(D)J alignment. Using edgeR on replicate PBMC samples, clonotypes were called vaccine-responding if FDR was below 0.01 and the log2 fold change was above 5 up to day 15. CD4 or CD8 identity was assigned to each bulk clonotype according to whether the clonotype was present at higher abundance in the sequenced CD4 repertoire or the sequenced CD8 repertoire. Starting from the raw public reads, TCRdb applied fastp trimming at Q25, assembled clones with MiXCR and retained in-frame beta chains. When rows share a CDR3 protein, they turn into one entry using the most common DNA and genes. For this entry, the V and J calls and clone size follow TCRdb and not the study's own pipeline. Counted in this sample were some 300,000 distinct CDR3 sequences; about 10% of them appeared once. The ten biggest clones cover about 3.3% of the sample.

A remark on this clonotype: The antigen this receptor binds is unknown. Base qualities are missing; no much larger clone stands one base away.

The treatment or condition label, as the study defines it: live attenuated yellow fever vaccine strain. PBMCs were isolated from peripheral blood using a standard Ficoll-Paque protocol. CD4 and CD8 T-cell fractions were isolated with Dynabeads CD4 and CD8 positive selection kits. TriZol was used to extract RNA from bulk PBMCs, CD4 and CD8 fractions, and dextramer-positive and dextramer-negative fractions. The sequenced sample was CD4+ T cells sorted from PBMCs, obtained 45 days after the yellow fever booster vaccination. Here the chain combines TRBV28 and TRBJ2-3, with a tentative D call of TRBD1 or TRBD2, each matching 5 bases. The TCR sequence derives from a man aged 18 to 30 who received the YFV17D yellow fever vaccine. The CDR3 amino acid sequence is: CASSLSWDGRTDTQYF. The sequenced DNA: TGTGCCAGCAGTTTATCCTGGGACGGCCGTACAGATACGCAGTATTTT.